This is a list of T cell receptor beta chains from one sample in a study of blood T cells in healthy people across ages. TCRdb redid the calling of the 5' RACE reads with MiXCR, one entry per CDR3 protein. The sample consists of 750,000 to 950,000 distinct CDR3 sequences, approximately 55% of them appearing once. Sample: blood. The receptor source for this set is a man aged 80 or over in good health. Each CDR3 is given with its conserved first and last residue. The D gene is left open where the match is weak. Size is omitted from some rows. Given values are once, few, many or a class for expanded clones.

CDR3 protein | CDR3 DNA | D gene | V gene | clone size | CDR3 length | J gene
CASREDRPSDEQYF | TGTGCCAGCAGGGAGGATCGCCCATCCGACGAGCAGTACTTC | - | TRBV9 | - | 14 | TRBJ2-7
CSVREGQGSEQYF | TGCAGCGTACGCGAGGGACAGGGGAGCGAGCAGTACTTC | TRBD1 | TRBV29-1 | - | 13 | TRBJ2-7
CSVSRQGSSYEQYF | TGCAGCGTCTCGAGGCAGGGGAGCTCCTACGAGCAGTACTTC | - | TRBV29-1 | - | 14 | TRBJ2-7
CASSLGRTKNIQYF | TGTGCCAGCAGCCTCGGGAGAACCAAAAACATTCAGTACTTC | - | TRBV11-1 | few | 14 | TRBJ2-4
CATGDPELAGYDEQFF | TGTGCCACCGGTGACCCCGAACTAGCGGGATACGATGAGCAGTTCTTC | TRBD2 | TRBV24-1 | - | 16 | TRBJ2-1
CSANTDRPYEQYF | TGCAGTGCGAATACGGACAGGCCCTACGAGCAGTACTTC | TRBD1 | TRBV20-1 | few | 13 | TRBJ2-7
CASIMGGTGELFF | TGTGCCAGCATTATGGGTGGCACCGGGGAGCTGTTTTTT | - | TRBV28 | - | 13 | TRBJ2-2
CASSLEKGKRDGYTF | TGTGCCAGCAGCTTAGAAAAGGGGAAGAGGGATGGCTACACCTTC | - | TRBV7-2 | - | 15 | TRBJ1-2
CSAARLGRNSYNEQFF | TGCAGTGCTGCCCGTTTAGGGAGAAACTCCTACAATGAGCAGTTCTTC | - | TRBV20-1 | - | 16 | TRBJ2-1
CASSRGQRETQYF | TGTGCCAGCTCACGGGGACAGCGGGAGACCCAGTACTTC | TRBD1 | TRBV18 | few | 13 | TRBJ2-5
CASSRTGENYGYTF | TGTGCCAGCTCGAGGACAGGGGAGAACTATGGCTACACCTTC | TRBD1 | TRBV18 | many | 14 | TRBJ1-2
CSTTPIATQETQYF | TGCAGCACCACCCCTATAGCGACTCAAGAGACCCAGTACTTC | - | TRBV29-1 | few | 14 | TRBJ2-5
CASGTRASTDTQYF | TGTGCCAGCGGAACCCGAGCTAGCACAGATACGCAGTATTTT | - | TRBV9 | - | 14 | TRBJ2-3
CASSQDLQGEEKLFF | TGTGCCAGCAGCCAAGATTTGCAGGGAGAGGAAAAACTGTTTTTT | - | TRBV4-2 | few | 15 | TRBJ1-4
CASSESRGTETQYF | TGTGCCAGCAGTGAATCCAGGGGCACTGAGACCCAGTACTTC | - | TRBV25-1 | - | 14 | TRBJ2-5
CASSEDRATYNSPLHF | TGTGCCAGCAGCGAAGACAGGGCCACCTATAATTCACCCCTCCACTTT | TRBD1 | TRBV2 | - | 16 | TRBJ1-6
CASAGTSSYEQYF | TGTGCCAGCGCCGGGACTAGCTCCTACGAGCAGTACTTC | TRBD2 | TRBV11-1 | - | 13 | TRBJ2-7
CASSLQGPKNIQYF | TGTGCCAGCAGTTTACAGGGGCCCAAAAACATTCAGTACTTC | - | TRBV28 | - | 14 | TRBJ2-4
CASSFSGGGVEQYF | TGTGCCAGCAGCTTCTCTGGAGGCGGAGTCGAGCAGTACTTC | - | TRBV7-3 | many | 14 | TRBJ2-7
CASSPGLAVNTGELFF | TGTGCCAGCAGTCCAGGACTAGCGGTTAACACCGGGGAGCTGTTTTTT | TRBD2 | TRBV6-5 | - | 16 | TRBJ2-2
CSGTSGSTDTQYF | TGCAGCGGGACTAGCGGGAGCACAGATACGCAGTATTTT | TRBD2 | TRBV29-1 | - | 13 | TRBJ2-3
CASSERAGGPDEQYF | TGTGCCAGCAGTGAACGGGCGGGAGGGCCAGATGAGCAGTACTTC | TRBD2 | TRBV2 | - | 15 | TRBJ2-7
CASTGPGQGAFGYTF | TGTGCCAGCACTGGACCGGGACAGGGGGCTTTTGGCTACACTTTC | TRBD1 | TRBV12-3/TRBV12-4 | - | 15 | TRBJ1-2
CSCTQVDEQYF | TGCAGCTGTACACAAGTAGACGAGCAGTACTTC | - | TRBV20-1 | few | 11 | TRBJ2-7
CASSPAETSGRQIAKNIQYF | TGCGCCAGCAGCCCAGCGGAGACTAGCGGGCGACAGATAGCCAAAAACATTCAGTACTTC | TRBD2 | TRBV4-1 | few | 20 | TRBJ2-4
CASSGTGGRHNEKLFF | TGTGCCAGCAGTGGGACCGGGGGACGCCATAATGAAAAACTGTTTTTT | - | TRBV6-1 | - | 16 | TRBJ1-4
CASSLSGGQGYEQYF | TGTGCCAGCAGTTTATCGGGGGGACAAGGCTACGAGCAGTACTTC | - | TRBV28 | few | 15 | TRBJ2-7
CASSLWTGKDRYAYF | TGCGCCAGCAGCTTATGGACGGGGAAGGACAGATACGCGTATTTT | - | TRBV5-1 | - | 15 | TRBJ2-3
CASSTDSRGFSEKLFF | TGTGCCAGCAGTACCGACAGCCGCGGGTTTAGTGAAAAACTGTTTTTT | - | TRBV12-3/TRBV12-4 | - | 16 | TRBJ1-4
CASSLDSQWTGANVLTF | TGTGCCAGCAGTTTAGACAGTCAATGGACTGGGGCCAACGTCCTGACTTTC | - | TRBV27 | once | 17 | TRBJ2-6